This T cell receptor beta chain was captured in a study of T cells after yellow fever vaccination. TCRdb fed the 5' RACE reads into MiXCR, producing one record per CDR3 protein. The sample carries around 310,000 distinct CDR3 sequences, approximately 9% recorded once. This clonotype appeared a few times. Germline V lookup: CDR1 SEHNR, CDR2 FQNEAQ (reference sequence). V shed 3 bases and J 7 bases; nucleotides not matched to a gene: 13. This CDR3 is 17 amino acids long. This specimen consisted of PBMCs, obtained on the day of the first yellow fever vaccination. This receptor was obtained from a man in his late teens or twenties who received the YFV17D yellow fever vaccine. J is TRBJ2-1 and V is TRBV7-9; 9 bases are a match to TRBD2. The CDR3 sequence: CASSLSSSGDFENEQFF. The DNA of the CDR3 is TGTGCCAGCAGCTTGAGCTCTAGCGGGGACTTTGAAAATGAGCAGTTCTTC.